Presented here are 15 T cell receptor beta chains from one specimen sequenced in a study of Ad26.COV2.S vaccination and SARS-CoV-2 variants. Sequenced by immunoSEQ multiplex PCR; TCRdb stores in-frame clones only, minus some. The repertoire holds about 350,000 clones, with about nine tenths as singletons. Noted treatment: 19 received Ad26.COV2.S at low or high dose, single or two shots; 5 received placebo; per-sample allocation not given. Vaccine and placebo recipients were sampled on day 63 after the first injection. The material was peripheral blood, obtained in a trial of Ad26.COV2.S vaccine versus placebo. Receptor source: a person between 18 and 59 years old who received the Ad26.COV2.S COVID-19 vaccine or a placebo.

The chain recombines TRBV9 with TRBJ1-1; 10 nucleotides agree with TRBD1. Germline CDR1 reads SGDLS; CDR2 reads YYNGEE. CDR3 size: 16 residues. V lost 4 bases to trimming and J lost 1 base; unmatched junction nucleotides: 7. The CDR3 DNA reads TGTGCCAGCAGCTCTAACCGGGACAGGGGGAACACTGAAGCTTTCTTT. Its protein product is CASSSNRDRGNTEAFF.

The rearrangement links TRBV7-3 to TRBJ2-7, with TRBD1 as a possible D gene (5 bases). V shed 1 base and J shed 3 bases, with 10 bases lying between them. CDR3 size: 14 residues. The V gene's germline CDR1 is SGHTA and CDR2 FQGTGA. The CDR3 DNA follows: TGTGCCAGCAGCTTAAAGAGCAGGGACTACGAGCAGTACTTC. It yields the protein CASSLKSRDYEQYF.

The chain employs TRBV6-5 and TRBJ2-5, with 7 bases aligning to TRBD2. This CDR3 region has 15 residues. The germline V gene has CDR1 MNHEY and CDR2 SVGAGI. Trimming removed 2 bases from V and 5 bases from J; junction bases left unmatched: 8. The DNA of the CDR3 is TGTGCCAGCAGTTACAGGGAGGGGCGCGGGGAGACCCAGTACTTC. This codes for CASSYREGRGETQYF.

This sequence joins TRBV7-9 and TRBJ2-6; D gene uncertain. Trimming took off 6 bases at V and 0 bases at J, with 18 bases between the two ends. The CDR3 loop spans 18 amino acids. CDR1 is SEHNR and CDR2 is FQNEAQ in the germline V gene (reference sequence). The CDR3 is CASSKRVVLSSGANVLTF. CDR3 bases: TGTGCCAGCAGTAAAAGGGTTGTTCTAAGCTCTGGGGCCAACGTCCTGACTTTC.

The chain has TRBV27 and TRBJ1-6, with TRBD1 identical over 8 bases. The V gene end was trimmed by 3 bases and the J gene end by 8 bases; junction bases not matched to a gene: 6. There are 15 residues in the CDR3. Looked up from germline, CDR1 is MNHEY and CDR2 is SMNVEV (reference sequence). The CDR3 region is CASSFSTGAYSPLHF. CDR3 sequence (DNA): TGTGCCAGCAGTTTCTCGACAGGGGCCTATTCACCCCTCCACTTT.

This chain joins TRBV2 and TRBJ1-5; TRBD1 aligns across 7 bases. This CDR3 contains 17 residues. Trimming removed 6 bases from V and 1 base from J; junction bases left unmatched: 12. Germline V gene sequence: CDR1 SNHLY, CDR2 FYNNEI. The CDR3 coding sequence is TGTGCCAGCAGGCCCATCCCGGGACAGAGAAGCAATCAGCCCCAGCATTTT. Translating it yields CASRPIPGQRSNQPQHF.

This chain connects TRBV14 to TRBJ2-1; 7 bases agree with TRBD1. Germline V gene lookup returns CDR1 SGHDN and CDR2 FVKESK. This CDR3 contains 16 residues. With V trimmed by 2 bases and J by 1 base, 5 bases remained unmatched. CDR3: CASSQTTGQSYNEQFF. The CDR3 DNA is TGTGCCAGCAGCCAAACGACAGGGCAGTCCTACAATGAGCAGTTCTTC. The variable domain in full, with the rest retrieved from reference TRBV14 and TRBJ2-1, is EAGVTQFPSHSVIEKGQTVTLRCDPISGHDNLYWYRRVMGKEIKFLLHFVKESKQDESGMPNNRFLAERTGGTYSTLKVQPAELEDSGVYFCASSQTTGQSYNEQFFGPGTRLTVL.

A single count supports this clone. This chain connects TRBV6-4 to TRBJ1-1; tentative D call: TRBD1 (5 bases). Trimming shortened V by 5 bases and J by 1 base, and 8 bases separated the two germline ends. Germline lookup yields CDR1 MRHNA and CDR2 SNTAGT. This CDR3 is built from 13 residues. CDR3 loop: CASSLQENTEAFF. The CDR3 nucleotides read TGTGCCAGCAGTTTACAGGAGAACACTGAAGCTTTCTTT.

The chain links TRBV7-2 to TRBJ2-5, with D perhaps matching TRBD2 (7 bases). Per germline, CDR1 SGHTA and CDR2 FQGNSA. V lost 5 bases and J lost 5, with 18 bases in between. The CDR3 runs 15 residues. The CDR3 DNA reads TGTGCCAGCAGCCCCCCCCTGGGCGGGGGCGAGACCCAGTACTTC. Translation: CASSPPLGGGETQYF.

V and J are TRBV7-2 and TRBJ2-4; maybe TRBD1 (6 bases). The germline CDR1 and CDR2 sequences are SGHTA and FQGNSA. Trimming shortened V by 1 base and J by 2 bases, and 18 bases separated the two germline ends. The length of the CDR3 is 18 residues. The CDR3 sequence is CASSLDRVLGESKNIQYF. For the CDR3, the DNA is TGTGCCAGCAGCTTAGACAGGGTACTTGGTGAATCCAAAAACATTCAGTACTTC.

This chain links TRBV5-6 with TRBJ2-2; the D gene is possibly TRBD1 (6 bases). The CDR3 length is 16 residues. In germline, CDR1 is SGHDT, CDR2 YYEEEE. Deletions cut 2 bases from V and 1 base from J, with 12 bases between. In DNA, the CDR3 is TGTGCCAGCAGCTTCTCCAGGGGCGAGAACACCGGGGAGCTGTTTTTT. Translated: CASSFSRGENTGELFF.

The chain employs TRBV7-2 and TRBJ1-2; 7 bases map to TRBD1. The CDR3 contains 13 residues. Germline values: CDR1 SGHTA, CDR2 FQGNSA. V trimming: 5 bases; J trimming: 4 bases; junction bases outside the gene matches: 4. This CDR3 reads CASSPAGGYGYTF. In DNA form, the CDR3 reads TGTGCCAGCAGCCCCGCAGGGGGCTATGGCTACACCTTC.

V is TRBV30 and J is TRBJ2-1; the D gene is possibly TRBD2 (6 bases). This CDR3 comprises 14 residues. Trimming removed 5 bases at V and 4 bases at J, with 15 bases between. Germline V gene lookup returns CDR1 GTSNPN and CDR2 SVGIG (reference sequence). The CDR3 region is CAWVGMRDYNEQFF. The CDR3 DNA reads TGTGCCTGGGTGGGGATGCGGGATTACAATGAGCAGTTCTTC.

A single count supports this clone. The genes are TRBV4-3 and TRBJ2-3; D gene unclear. The V and J ends lost 1 base and 4 bases respectively, with 15 bases between them. Germline CDR1 and CDR2: LGHNA and YSLEER. The CDR3 is 16 amino acids. The CDR3 loop is CASSQVSQIPPDTQYF. The CDR3 region has the DNA TGCGCCAGCAGCCAAGTTTCGCAGATCCCGCCAGATACGCAGTATTTT.

The gene calls are TRBV7-8 and TRBJ1-5; perhaps TRBD1 as D (6 bases). Germline loops: CDR1 SGHVS, CDR2 FQNEAQ. This CDR3 region has 20 residues. Trimming took 5 bases from V and 0 from J, leaving 26 bases between them. DNA of the CDR3: TGTGCCAGCAGCGCCAACGTTGCAGGGGCCCTGATAAATAGCAATCAGCCCCAGCATTTT. Residues: CASSANVAGALINSNQPQHF.